Sequencing of this T cell receptor beta chain was carried out in a study of cytomegalovirus exposure and HLA in healthy donors. The germline CDR1 and CDR2 sequences are LNHNV and YYDKDF (reference sequence). This CDR3 is built from 13 residues. Trimming cost V 3 bases and J 2 bases, with 7 bases left between them. Study results and limitations: Three CMV-associated chains proved CMV antigen-specific in vitro. First-cohort TCR clusters tended to co-occur in the 120 or so validation repertoires, a later analysis found. TCR beta chains numbering under 200 were designated cytomegalovirus-associated.

Of note for this clone: Its specificity is not known.

Clones were read by immunoSEQ multiplex PCR, and TCRdb kept only the in-frame ones, dropping some. This sample has approximately 120,000 clones; roughly 95% occur once, and the top ten carry 1.7%. Sequencing was carried out using PBMCs. This sequence joins TRBV15 and TRBJ1-1, with D unresolved. The receptor was isolated from a man aged 18-30 years in good health and CMV-seronegative. CDR3 protein: CATSRAVNTEAFF. Here the CDR3 DNA reads TGTGCCACCAGCAGGGCAGTCAACACTGAAGCTTTCTTT.